By sample share, the clone carrying this T cell receptor (beta chain) is medium-sized. These data belong to a study of low-dose radiotherapy and immunotherapy resistance in tumors. Looking at the study overall: Cohort 1 was given 0.5 Gy per fraction every 2 weeks, for 6.5 Gy total. The authors gave intravenous cyclophosphamide 200 mg/m2 every two weeks, one day before radiation and immunotherapy.

Specified time point: before trial treatment. Donors were given nivolumab, ipilimumab, aspirin, low-dose cyclophosphamide and low-dose radiotherapy. Tumors of eligible patients were advanced, solid and lacking tumor-infiltrating lymphocytes. TRAV- and TRBV-specific primers, spanning alpha and beta chains, primed first-strand cDNA. With a V-primer adapter and a constant-region primer, TCRs were amplified for about 20 PCR cycles. TCRdb re-analysed the reads in MiXCR, keeping a single row per CDR3 protein. Here the sample spans 60,000 to 90,000 distinct CDR3 sequences, around a third being singletons. V lost 1 base and J lost 10, with 11 bases in between. Germline loops: CDR1 LGHNA, CDR2 YSLEER. There are 13 residues in the CDR3.

The chain recombines TRBV4-3 with TRBJ2-1; possible D gene TRBD2, 5 bases. The TCR sequence derives from a female donor with ovarian cancer. Sequencing used PBMCs, obtained before treatment. The CDR3 loop reads CASSQVVPGEQFF. The CDR3 DNA follows: TGCGCCAGCAGCCAAGTGGTCCCGGGGGAGCAGTTCTTC.